This T cell receptor beta chain originates from a study of blood T cell repertoires in COVID-19. Whole-study context: Specimens from acute and convalescent COVID-19 originated in the United States, Italy and Spain. T cells, B-cell-depleted T cells, or PBMCs supplied cDNA or gDNA.

The V end lost 4 bases, the J end lost 6 bases, and 16 bases lay between the germline ends. The CDR3 sequence is 15 residues long. Looked up from germline, CDR1 is SGHTA and CDR2 is FQGTGA. Original processing methods: Researchers report that nucleated cell counts were estimated from reference gene primer amplification. Generated by immunoSEQ multiplex PCR, the TCRdb table keeps only in-frame clones and is missing some. V and J calls plus clone size are reproduced from that table; the DNA served to infer D and trimming. Of under 250,000 clones detected, about 83% appear once; the ten largest clones hold approximately 1.4%.

This sequence joins TRBV7-3 and TRBJ2-1, with D tentatively TRBD2 (6 bases). The sample taken for sequencing was peripheral blood. This clonotype was obtained from a woman aged 40 to 50 who had recovered from COVID-19. CDR3 protein: CASSSRAGTLNEQFF. Here the CDR3 DNA reads TGTGCCAGCAGCTCTAGGGCGGGGACCCTCAATGAGCAGTTCTTC.